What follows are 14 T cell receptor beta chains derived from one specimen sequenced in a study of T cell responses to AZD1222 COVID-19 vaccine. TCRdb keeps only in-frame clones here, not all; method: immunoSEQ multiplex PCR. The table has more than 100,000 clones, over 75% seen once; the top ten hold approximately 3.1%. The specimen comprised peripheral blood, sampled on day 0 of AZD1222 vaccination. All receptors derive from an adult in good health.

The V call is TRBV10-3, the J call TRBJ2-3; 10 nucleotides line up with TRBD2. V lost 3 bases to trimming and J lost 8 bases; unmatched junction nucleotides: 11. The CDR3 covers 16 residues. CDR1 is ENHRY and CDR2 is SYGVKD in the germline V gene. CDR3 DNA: TGTGCCATCAGTGATTCCCTAGCGGGGGCTTTACGTACGCAGTATTTT. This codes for CAISDSLAGALRTQYF.

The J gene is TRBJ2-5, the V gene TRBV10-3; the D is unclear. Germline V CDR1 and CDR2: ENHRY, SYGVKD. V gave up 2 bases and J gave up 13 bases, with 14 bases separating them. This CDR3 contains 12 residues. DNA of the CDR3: TGTGCCATCAGTGAGATGTCAGGCTTAACGTACTTC. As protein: CAISEMSGLTYF.

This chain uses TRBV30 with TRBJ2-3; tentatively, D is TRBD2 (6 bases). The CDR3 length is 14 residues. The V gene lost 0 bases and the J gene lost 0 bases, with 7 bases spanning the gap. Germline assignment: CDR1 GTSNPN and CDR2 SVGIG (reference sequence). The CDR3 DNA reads TGTGCCTGGAGTGTCGGGGGAAGCACAGATACGCAGTATTTT. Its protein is CAWSVGGSTDTQYF.

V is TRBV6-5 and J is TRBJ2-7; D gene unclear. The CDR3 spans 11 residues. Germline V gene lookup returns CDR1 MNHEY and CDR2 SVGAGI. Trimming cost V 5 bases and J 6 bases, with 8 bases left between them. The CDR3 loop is CASSPRSEQYF. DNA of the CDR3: TGTGCCAGCAGTCCCCGCAGCGAGCAGTACTTC.

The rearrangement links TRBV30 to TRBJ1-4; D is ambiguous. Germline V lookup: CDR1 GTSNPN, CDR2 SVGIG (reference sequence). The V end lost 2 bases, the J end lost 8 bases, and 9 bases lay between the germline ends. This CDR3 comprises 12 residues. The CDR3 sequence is CAWSPGPEKLFF. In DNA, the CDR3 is TGTGCCTGGAGTCCCGGACCGGAAAAACTGTTTTTT.

This chain's CDR3 is CASSMGQYYGYTF. For the CDR3, the DNA is TGTGCCAGTAGTATGGGACAGTACTATGGCTACACCTTC. V is TRBV19 and J is TRBJ1-2, with TRBD1 matching over 7 bases. The V segment lost 3 bases and the J segment 3 bases; nucleotides outside the gene matches: 1. The germline V gene encodes CDR1 LNHDA and CDR2 SQIVND (reference sequence). CDR3 length: 13 residues.

CDR3: CASSSSGTGLGGYTF. The CDR3 DNA sequence: TGTGCCAGCAGTTCCTCCGGGACAGGGCTAGGAGGCTACACCTTC. The chain is built from TRBV28 and TRBJ1-2; 9 bases align to TRBD1. CDR1 MDHEN and CDR2 SYDVKM come from the germline V gene. The V gene end was trimmed by 4 bases and the J gene end by 8 bases; junction bases not matched to a gene: 11. CDR3 length: 15 amino acids.

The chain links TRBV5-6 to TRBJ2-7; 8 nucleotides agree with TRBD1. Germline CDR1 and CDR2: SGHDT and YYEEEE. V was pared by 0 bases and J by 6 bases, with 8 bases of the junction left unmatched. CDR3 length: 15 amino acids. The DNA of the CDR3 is TGTGCCAGCAGCTTGGGTGCCGGGACAGGCTCCGAGCAGTACTTC. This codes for CASSLGAGTGSEQYF.

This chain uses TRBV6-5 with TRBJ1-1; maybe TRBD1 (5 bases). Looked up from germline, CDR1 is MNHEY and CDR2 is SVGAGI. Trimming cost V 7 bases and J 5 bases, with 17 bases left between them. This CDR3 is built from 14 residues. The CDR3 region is CASKRGLRGTEAFF. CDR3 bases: TGTGCCAGCAAACGAGGCCTGCGGGGGACTGAAGCTTTCTTT.

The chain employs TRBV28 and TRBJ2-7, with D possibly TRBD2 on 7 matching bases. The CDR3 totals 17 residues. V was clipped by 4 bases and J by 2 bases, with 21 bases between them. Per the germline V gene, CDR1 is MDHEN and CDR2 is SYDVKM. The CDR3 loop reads CASSSTRRGARTYEQYF. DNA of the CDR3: TGTGCCAGCAGTTCGACTCGACGGGGGGCGCGAACCTACGAGCAGTACTTC.

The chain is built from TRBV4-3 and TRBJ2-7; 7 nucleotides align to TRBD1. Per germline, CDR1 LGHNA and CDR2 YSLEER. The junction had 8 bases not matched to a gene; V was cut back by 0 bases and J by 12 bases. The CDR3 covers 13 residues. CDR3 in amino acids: CASSQDLTTGRYF. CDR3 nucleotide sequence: TGCGCCAGCAGCCAAGATCTTACGACAGGGCGGTACTTC.

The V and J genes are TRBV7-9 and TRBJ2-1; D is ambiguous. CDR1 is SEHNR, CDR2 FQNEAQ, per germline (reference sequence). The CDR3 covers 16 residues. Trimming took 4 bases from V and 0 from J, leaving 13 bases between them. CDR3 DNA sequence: TGTGCCAGCAGCTCCCCGGCGGTCAGCTCCTACAATGAGCAGTTCTTC. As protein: CASSSPAVSSYNEQFF. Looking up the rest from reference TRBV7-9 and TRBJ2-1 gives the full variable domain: DTGVSQNPRHKITKRGQNVTFRCDPISEHNRLYWYRQTLGQGPEFLTYFQNEAQLEKSRLLSDRFSAERPKGSFSTLEIQRTEQGDSAMYLCASSSPAVSSYNEQFFGPGTRLTVL.

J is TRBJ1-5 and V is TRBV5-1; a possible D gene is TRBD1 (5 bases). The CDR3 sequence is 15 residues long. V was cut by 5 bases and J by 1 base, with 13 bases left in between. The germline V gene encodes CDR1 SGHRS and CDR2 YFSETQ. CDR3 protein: CASRSTGASNQPQHF. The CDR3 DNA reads TGCGCCAGCAGGTCCACTGGGGCAAGCAATCAGCCCCAGCATTTT.

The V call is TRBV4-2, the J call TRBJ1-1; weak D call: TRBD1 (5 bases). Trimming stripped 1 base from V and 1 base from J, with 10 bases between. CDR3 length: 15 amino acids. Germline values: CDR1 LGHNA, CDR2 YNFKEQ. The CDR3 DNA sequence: TGTGCCAGCAGCCAAGCCGGGACCACGAACACTGAAGCTTTCTTT. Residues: CASSQAGTTNTEAFF.